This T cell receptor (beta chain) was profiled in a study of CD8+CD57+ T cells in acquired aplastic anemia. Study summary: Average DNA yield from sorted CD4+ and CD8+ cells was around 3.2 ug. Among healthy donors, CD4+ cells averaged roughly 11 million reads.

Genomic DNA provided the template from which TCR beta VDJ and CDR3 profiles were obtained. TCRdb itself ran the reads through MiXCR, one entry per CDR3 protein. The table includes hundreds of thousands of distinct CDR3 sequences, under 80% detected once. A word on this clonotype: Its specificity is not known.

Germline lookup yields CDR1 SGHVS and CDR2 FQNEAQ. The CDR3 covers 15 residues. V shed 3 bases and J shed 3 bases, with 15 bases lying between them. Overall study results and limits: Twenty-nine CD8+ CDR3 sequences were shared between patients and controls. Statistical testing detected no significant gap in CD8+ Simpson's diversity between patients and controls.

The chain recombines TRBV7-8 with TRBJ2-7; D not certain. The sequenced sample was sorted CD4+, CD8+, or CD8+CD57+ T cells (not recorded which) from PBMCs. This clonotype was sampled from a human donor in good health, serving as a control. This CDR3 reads CASSFGPSSCYEQYF. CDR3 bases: TGTGCCAGCAGCTTCGGGCCCTCCAGCTGCTACGAGCAGTACTTC.